This TCR beta chain derives from a study of blood T cell repertoires in COVID-19. Background on the study: The United States, Italy and Spain supplied acute and convalescent COVID-19 samples. PBMCs, B-cell-depleted T cells, or T cells were the source of the cDNA or gDNA that made up the material.

Source study methods: Amplification of reference gene primers provided the estimated nucleated cell counts. The table came from immunoSEQ multiplex PCR; TCRdb's copy has only in-frame clones and leaves some out. The V and J calls and the clone size are those of that table, but D and trimming were determined from the DNA. The table shows more than 95,000 clones, with roughly 83% occurring only once. Trimming cost V 7 bases and J 1 base, with 10 bases left between them. Per germline, CDR1 MNHEY and CDR2 SVGAGI. This CDR3 comprises 13 residues. This clone was observed a few times. The sequenced sample was peripheral blood. The sequence was collected from a man in his thirties or forties with acute or convalescent COVID-19. The chain carries TRBV6-5 and TRBJ1-1; unclear D gene. In DNA, the CDR3 is TGTGCCAGCAACCCCGGTCGGAACACTGAAGCTTTCTTT. Protein sequence: CASNPGRNTEAFF.